The sequence of this TCR beta chain was determined in a study of blood T cell repertoires in COVID-19. Study overall: Sources were T cells, B-cell-depleted T cells, or PBMCs; the material itself was cDNA or gDNA.

Per germline, CDR1 SGHNT and CDR2 YYREEE (reference sequence). V lost 0 bases to trimming and J lost 2 bases, with 12 bases between them. The CDR3 spans 16 residues. Assay used: immunoSEQ multiplex PCR; TCRdb lists only in-frame clones, some missing. The sample contains fewer than 250,000 clones, roughly 90% of which appear only once. V and J are TRBV5-4 and TRBJ1-3; possible D gene TRBD1, 6 bases. The TCR originated in a woman under 30 who had recovered from COVID-19. Sequenced: PBMCs or T cells enriched from blood (not recorded which). The CDR3, as DNA: TGTGCCAGCAGCTTGGGTCAGGGGCCTACTGGAAACACCATATATTTT. It is translated as CASSLGQGPTGNTIYF.